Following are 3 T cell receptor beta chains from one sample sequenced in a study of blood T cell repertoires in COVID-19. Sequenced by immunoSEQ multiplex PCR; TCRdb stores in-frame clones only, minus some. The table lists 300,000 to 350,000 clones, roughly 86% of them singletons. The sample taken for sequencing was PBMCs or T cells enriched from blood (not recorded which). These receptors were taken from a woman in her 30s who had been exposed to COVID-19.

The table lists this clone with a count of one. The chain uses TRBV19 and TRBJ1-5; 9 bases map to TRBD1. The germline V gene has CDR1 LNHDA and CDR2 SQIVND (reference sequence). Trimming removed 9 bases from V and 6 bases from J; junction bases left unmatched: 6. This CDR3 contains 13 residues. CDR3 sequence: CASADRGSQPQHF. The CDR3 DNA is TGTGCCAGCGCTGACAGGGGGAGTCAGCCCCAGCATTTT.

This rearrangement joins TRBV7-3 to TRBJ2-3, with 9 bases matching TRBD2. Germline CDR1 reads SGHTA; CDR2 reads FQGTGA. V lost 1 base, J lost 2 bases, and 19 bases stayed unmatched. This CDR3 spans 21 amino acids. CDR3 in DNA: TGTGCCAGCAGCTTAATCCGCTATATGGCGGGAGGGCCGATAGTCACAGATACGCAGTATTTT. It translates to CASSLIRYMAGGPIVTDTQYF.

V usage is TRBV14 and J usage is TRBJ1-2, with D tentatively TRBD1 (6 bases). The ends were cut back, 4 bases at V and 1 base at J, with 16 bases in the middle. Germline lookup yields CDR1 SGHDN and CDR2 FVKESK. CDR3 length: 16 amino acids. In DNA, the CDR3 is TGTGCCAGCAGCCTAAGGACGGGACAAAATAACTATGGCTACACCTTC. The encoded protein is CASSLRTGQNNYGYTF.